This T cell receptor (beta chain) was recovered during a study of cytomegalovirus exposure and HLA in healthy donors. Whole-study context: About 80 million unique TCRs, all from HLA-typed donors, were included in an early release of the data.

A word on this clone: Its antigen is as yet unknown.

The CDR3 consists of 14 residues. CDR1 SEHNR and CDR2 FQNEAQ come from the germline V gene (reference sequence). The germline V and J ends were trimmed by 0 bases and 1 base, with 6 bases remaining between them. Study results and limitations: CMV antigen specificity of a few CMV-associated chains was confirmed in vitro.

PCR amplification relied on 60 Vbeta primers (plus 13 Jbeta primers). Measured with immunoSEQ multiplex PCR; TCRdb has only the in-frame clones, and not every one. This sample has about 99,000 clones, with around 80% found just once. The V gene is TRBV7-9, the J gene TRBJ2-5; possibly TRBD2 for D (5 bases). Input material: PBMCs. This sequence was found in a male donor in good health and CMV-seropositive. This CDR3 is CASSLAGVQETQYF. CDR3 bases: TGTGCCAGCAGCTTAGCGGGAGTCCAAGAGACCCAGTACTTC.